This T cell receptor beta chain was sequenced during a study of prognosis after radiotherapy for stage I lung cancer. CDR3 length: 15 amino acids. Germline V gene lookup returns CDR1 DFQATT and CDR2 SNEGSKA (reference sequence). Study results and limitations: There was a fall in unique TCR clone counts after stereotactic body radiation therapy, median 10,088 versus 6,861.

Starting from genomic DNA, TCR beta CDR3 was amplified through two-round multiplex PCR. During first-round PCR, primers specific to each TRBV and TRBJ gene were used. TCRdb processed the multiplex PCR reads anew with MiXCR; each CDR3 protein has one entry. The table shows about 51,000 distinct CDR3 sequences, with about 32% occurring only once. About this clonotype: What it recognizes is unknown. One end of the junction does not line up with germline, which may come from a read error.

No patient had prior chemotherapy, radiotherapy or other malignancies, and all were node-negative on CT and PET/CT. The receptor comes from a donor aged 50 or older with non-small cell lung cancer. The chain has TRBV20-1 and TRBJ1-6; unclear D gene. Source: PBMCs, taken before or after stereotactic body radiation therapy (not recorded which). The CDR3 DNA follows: TGCAGTGCTAGAGGGGGAGTGGAGGTCAATTCACTCCTCCACTTT. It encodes CSARGGVEVNSLLHF.